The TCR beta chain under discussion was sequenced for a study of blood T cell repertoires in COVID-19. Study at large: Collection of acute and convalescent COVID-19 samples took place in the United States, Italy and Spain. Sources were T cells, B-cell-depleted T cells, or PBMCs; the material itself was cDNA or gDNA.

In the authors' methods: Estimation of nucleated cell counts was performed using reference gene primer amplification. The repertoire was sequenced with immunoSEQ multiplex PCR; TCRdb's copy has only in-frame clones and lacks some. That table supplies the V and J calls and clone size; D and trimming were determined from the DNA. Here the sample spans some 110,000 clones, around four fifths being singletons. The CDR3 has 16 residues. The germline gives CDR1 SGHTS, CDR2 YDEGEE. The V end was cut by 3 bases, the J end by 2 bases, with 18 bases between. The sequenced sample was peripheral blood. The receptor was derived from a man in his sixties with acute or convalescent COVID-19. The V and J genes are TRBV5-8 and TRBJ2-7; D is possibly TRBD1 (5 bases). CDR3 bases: TGTGCCAGCAGCTACTATACAGGAGTCGAACCCTACGAGCAGTACTTC. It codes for CASSYYTGVEPYEQYF.